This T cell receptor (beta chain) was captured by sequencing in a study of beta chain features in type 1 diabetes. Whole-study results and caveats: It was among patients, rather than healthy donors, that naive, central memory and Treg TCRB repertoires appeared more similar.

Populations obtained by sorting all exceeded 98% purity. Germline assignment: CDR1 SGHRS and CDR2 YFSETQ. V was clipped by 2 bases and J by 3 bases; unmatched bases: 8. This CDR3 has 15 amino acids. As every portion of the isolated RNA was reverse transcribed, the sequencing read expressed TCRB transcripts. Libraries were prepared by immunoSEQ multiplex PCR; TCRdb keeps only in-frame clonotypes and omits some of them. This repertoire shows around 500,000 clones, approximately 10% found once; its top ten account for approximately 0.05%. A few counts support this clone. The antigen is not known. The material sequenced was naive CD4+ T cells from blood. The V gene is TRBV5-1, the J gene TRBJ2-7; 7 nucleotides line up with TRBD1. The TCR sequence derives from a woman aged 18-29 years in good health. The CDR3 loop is CASSFGTAPDYEQYF. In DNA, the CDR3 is TGCGCCAGCAGCTTTGGGACAGCCCCAGACTACGAGCAGTACTTC.